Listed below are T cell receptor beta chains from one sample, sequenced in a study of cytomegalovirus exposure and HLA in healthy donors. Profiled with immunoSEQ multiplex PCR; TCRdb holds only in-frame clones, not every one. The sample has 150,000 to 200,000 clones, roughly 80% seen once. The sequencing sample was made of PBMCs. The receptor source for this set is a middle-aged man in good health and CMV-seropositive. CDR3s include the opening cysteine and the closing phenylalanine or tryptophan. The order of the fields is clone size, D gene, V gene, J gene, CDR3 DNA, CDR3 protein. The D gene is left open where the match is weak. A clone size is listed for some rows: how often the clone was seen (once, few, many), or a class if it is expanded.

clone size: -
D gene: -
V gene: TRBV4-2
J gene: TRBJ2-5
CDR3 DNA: TGTGCCAGCAGCCAAGATATAAGAGGGAGTAGCTACTTC
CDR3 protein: CASSQDIRGSSYF

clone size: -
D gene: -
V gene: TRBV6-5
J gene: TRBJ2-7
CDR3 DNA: TGTGCCAGCAGGCACAGCTCCTACGAGCAGTACTTC
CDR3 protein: CASRHSSYEQYF

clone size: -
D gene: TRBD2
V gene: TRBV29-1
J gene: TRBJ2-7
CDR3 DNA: TGCAGCGTTGAAGATCGGGCGGGGGGGTATTCTTACGAGCAGTACTTC
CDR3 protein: CSVEDRAGGYSYEQYF

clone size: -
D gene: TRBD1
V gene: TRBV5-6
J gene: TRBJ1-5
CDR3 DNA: TGTGCCAGCAGCACCGGGCAGGGGGATCAGCCCCAGCATTTT
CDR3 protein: CASSTGQGDQPQHF

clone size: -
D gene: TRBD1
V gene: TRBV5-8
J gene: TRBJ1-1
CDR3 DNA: TGTGCCAGCAGCCTGACAGGGAGAGACACTGAAGCTTTCTTT
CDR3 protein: CASSLTGRDTEAFF

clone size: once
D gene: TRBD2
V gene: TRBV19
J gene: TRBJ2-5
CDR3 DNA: TGTGCCAGTAGTTCGTCTAGCGGGGGGGGACAAGAGACCCAGTACTTC
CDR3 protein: CASSSSSGGGQETQYF

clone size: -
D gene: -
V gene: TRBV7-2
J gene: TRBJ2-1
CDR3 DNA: TGTGCCAGCAGCTTAGCACGGGGGTGGTACAATGAGCAGTTCTTC
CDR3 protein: CASSLARGWYNEQFF

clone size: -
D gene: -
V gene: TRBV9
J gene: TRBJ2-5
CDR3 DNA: TGTGCCAGCAGCCCTAGACTGGCTCGGGAGACCCAGTACTTC
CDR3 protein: CASSPRLARETQYF

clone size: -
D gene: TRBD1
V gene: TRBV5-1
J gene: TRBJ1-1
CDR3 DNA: TGCGCCAGCAGCCTGACAGGGGGCAATACTGAAGCTTTCTTT
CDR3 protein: CASSLTGGNTEAFF

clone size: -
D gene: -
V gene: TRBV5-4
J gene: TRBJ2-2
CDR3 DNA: TGTGCCAGCAGCCCACTCAGGCGGGGGCCATCCACCGGGGAGCTGTTTTTT
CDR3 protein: CASSPLRRGPSTGELFF

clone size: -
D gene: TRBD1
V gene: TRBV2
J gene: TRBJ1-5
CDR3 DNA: TGTGCCAGCAGTTCTGGACAGGGTCGTCAGCCCCAGCATTTT
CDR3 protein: CASSSGQGRQPQHF

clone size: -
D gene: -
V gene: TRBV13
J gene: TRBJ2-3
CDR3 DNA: TGTGCCAGCAGCTTAGGCCGAGCTAGCACAGATACGCAGTATTTT
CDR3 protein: CASSLGRASTDTQYF

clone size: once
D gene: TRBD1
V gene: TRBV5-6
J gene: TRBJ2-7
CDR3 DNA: TGTGCCAGCAGCGGGACAGGGATCAGCGACGAGCAGTACTTC
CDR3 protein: CASSGTGISDEQYF

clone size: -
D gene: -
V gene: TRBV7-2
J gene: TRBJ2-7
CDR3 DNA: TGTGCCAGCAGCCTAGAAGCGCCGGGAAGCTACGAGCAGTACTTC
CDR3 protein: CASSLEAPGSYEQYF

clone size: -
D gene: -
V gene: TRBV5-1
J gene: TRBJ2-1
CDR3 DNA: TGCGCCACCCCGGGACTTAGCCGGAACCGCCCCGGTGAGCAGTTCTTC
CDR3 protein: CATPGLSRNRPGEQFF

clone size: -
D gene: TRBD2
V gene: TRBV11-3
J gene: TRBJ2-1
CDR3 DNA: TGTGCCAGCAGCTTAAGGCTGGCGCTAGCGGGACCGAGCTCCTACAATGAGCAGTTCTTC
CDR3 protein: CASSLRLALAGPSSYNEQFF

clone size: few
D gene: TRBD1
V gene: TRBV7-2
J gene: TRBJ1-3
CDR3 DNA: TGTGCCAGCAGCCCAACCCCCGGGACAGTTGGAAACACCATATATTTT
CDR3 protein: CASSPTPGTVGNTIYF

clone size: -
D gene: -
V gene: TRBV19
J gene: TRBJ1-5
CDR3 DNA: TGTGCCAGTAGTATAGAGGGGGGATTGGATCAGCCCCAGCATTTT
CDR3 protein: CASSIEGGLDQPQHF

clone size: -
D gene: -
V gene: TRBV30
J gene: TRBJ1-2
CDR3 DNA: TGTGCCTGGAGTGTATACACACAGCTCAGTAACTATGGCTACACCTTC
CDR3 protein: CAWSVYTQLSNYGYTF

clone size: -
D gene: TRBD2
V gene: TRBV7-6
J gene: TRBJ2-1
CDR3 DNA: TGTGCCAGCAGCGTTAGCGGGGGGACCTACAATGAGCAGTTCTTC
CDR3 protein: CASSVSGGTYNEQFF

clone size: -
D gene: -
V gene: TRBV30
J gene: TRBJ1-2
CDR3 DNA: TGTGCCTGGAGTGTACAAGGGGACTATGGCTACACCTTC
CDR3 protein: CAWSVQGDYGYTF

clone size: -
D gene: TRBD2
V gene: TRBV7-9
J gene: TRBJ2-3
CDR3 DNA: TGTGCCAGCAGCTTAGCGTCCCTAGCGGGGGGGCCCACAGATACGCAGTATTTT
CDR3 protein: CASSLASLAGGPTDTQYF

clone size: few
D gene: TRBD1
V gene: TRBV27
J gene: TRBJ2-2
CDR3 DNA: TGTGCCAGCAGTTTTCAGACAGGGGGCACCGGGGAGCTGTTTTTT
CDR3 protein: CASSFQTGGTGELFF

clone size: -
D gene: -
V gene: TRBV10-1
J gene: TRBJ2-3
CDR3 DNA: TGCGCCAGCAGTGCTATAAGCACAGATACGCAGTATTTT
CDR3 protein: CASSAISTDTQYF

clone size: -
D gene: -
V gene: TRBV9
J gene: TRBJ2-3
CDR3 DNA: TGTGCCAGCAGCTATCAGAGCACAGATACGCAGTATTTT
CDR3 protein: CASSYQSTDTQYF

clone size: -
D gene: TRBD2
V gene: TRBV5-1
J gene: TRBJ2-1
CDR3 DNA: TGCGCCAGCAGCTTGGGAGCGGGGGCCTACAATGAGCAGTTCTTC
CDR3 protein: CASSLGAGAYNEQFF

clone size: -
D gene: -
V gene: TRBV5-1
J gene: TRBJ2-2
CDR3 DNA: TGCGCCAGCAGCCACGGCCGAACAGGAGACCTTAACACCGGGGAGCTGTTTTTT
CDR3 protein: CASSHGRTGDLNTGELFF

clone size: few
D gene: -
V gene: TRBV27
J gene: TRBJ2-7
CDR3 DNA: TGTGCCAGCATGTCACGCCTCTCTTACGAGCAGTACTTC
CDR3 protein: CASMSRLSYEQYF

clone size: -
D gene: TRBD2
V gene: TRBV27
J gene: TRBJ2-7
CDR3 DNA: TGTGCCAGCAGTTCGCCGGGACTAGCGGACGAGCAGTACTTC
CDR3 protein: CASSSPGLADEQYF

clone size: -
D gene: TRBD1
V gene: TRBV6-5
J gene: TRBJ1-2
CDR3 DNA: TGTGCCAGCAGCCCCTGGGACAGCTCTAACTATGGCTACACCTTC
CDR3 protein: CASSPWDSSNYGYTF